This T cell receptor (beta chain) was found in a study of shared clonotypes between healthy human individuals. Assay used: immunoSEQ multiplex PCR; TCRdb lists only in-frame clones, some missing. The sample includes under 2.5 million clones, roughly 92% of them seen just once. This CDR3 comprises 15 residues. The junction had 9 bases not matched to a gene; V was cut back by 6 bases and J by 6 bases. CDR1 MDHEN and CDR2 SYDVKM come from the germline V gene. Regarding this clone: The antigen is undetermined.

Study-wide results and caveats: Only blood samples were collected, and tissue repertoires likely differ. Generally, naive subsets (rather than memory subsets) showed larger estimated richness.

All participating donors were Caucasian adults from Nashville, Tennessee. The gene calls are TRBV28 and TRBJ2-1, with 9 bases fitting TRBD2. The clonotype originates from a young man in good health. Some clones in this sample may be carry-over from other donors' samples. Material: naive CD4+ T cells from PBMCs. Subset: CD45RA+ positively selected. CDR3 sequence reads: CASRLLAGTGNEQFF. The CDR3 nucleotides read TGTGCCAGCAGACTCCTAGCGGGAACGGGCAATGAGCAGTTCTTC.